This is a list of T cell receptor beta chains from one sample in a study of Graves' ophthalmopathy and Graves' hyperthyroidism. TCRdb passed the multiplex PCR reads through MiXCR, listing each CDR3 protein once. This sample has 600,000 to 700,000 distinct CDR3 sequences, with roughly 41% found just once. Source material: peripheral blood. The receptors come from an adult man with Graves' ophthalmopathy. Each CDR3 is given with its conserved first and last residue. A D gene is named only where the DNA matches it firmly. Not every row has a clone size; where given, it reads once, few, many or a size class.

cdr3_nt	cdr3_aa	d_call	clone_size	v_call	j_call
TGCGCCAGCAGCCAAGCAGTCACTGGCTACGAGCAGTACTTC	CASSQAVTGYEQYF	.	many	TRBV4-3	TRBJ2-7
TGCGCCAGCAGTGAGTCAGGGGGCGACTATGGCTACACCTTC	CASSESGGDYGYTF	TRBD1	.	TRBV10-2	TRBJ1-2
TGTGCCACCAAGAGGGAGCCCCCGAACACTGAAGCTTTCTTT	CATKREPPNTEAFF	.	.	TRBV10-3	TRBJ1-1
TGTGCCACCAGCAGAAAACAGGGAGAGACCCAGTACTTC	CATSRKQGETQYF	.	.	TRBV15	TRBJ2-5
TGCAGTGCCCCGGCGTATTCGACTAATGAAAAACTGTTTTTT	CSAPAYSTNEKLFF	.	.	TRBV20-1	TRBJ1-4
TGTGCCAGTTGTATCCGGGGGAGCTATGGCTACACCTTC	CASCIRGSYGYTF	.	many	TRBV12-3/TRBV12-4	TRBJ1-2
TGCAGTGCTAGAAGGACAGAGGGATTAGCGGGCTACGAGCAGTACTTC	CSARRTEGLAGYEQYF	.	.	TRBV20-1	TRBJ2-7
TGTGCCTGGGACTATAGCAATCAGCCCCAGCATTTT	CAWDYSNQPQHF	.	few	TRBV30	TRBJ1-5
TGCGCCAGCAGCTTGTGGGGCTTGGGCTATGGCTACACCTTC	CASSLWGLGYGYTF	.	many	TRBV5-1	TRBJ1-2
TGCAGCGTTGACGGGGGGCCCCAGCATTTT	CSVDGGPQHF	.	.	TRBV29-1	TRBJ1-5
TGTGCCAGCAGCTTGGCCGCCGGCGAGCCGGGTCAGTGCTTC	CASSLAAGEPGQCF	.	.	TRBV7-3	TRBJ2-7
TGTGCCAGCAGCCAAGACCGGTATATAGGGGCAGGTGGCTACACCTTC	CASSQDRYIGAGGYTF	.	many	TRBV14	TRBJ1-2
TGCGCCAGCAGCCTGGATGGGGACAGCGTCCCGCGCTACACCTTC	CASSLDGDSVPRYTF	TRBD1	.	TRBV5-1	TRBJ1-2
TGTGCCAGCAGTCCCGGGGTGATTAACTATGGCTACACCTTC	CASSPGVINYGYTF	.	.	TRBV7-9	TRBJ1-2
TGTGCCACCAGCAAGGGGTGGGACCCAGGCTATGGCTACACCTTC	CATSKGWDPGYGYTF	.	many	TRBV15	TRBJ1-2
TGCGCCAGCAGGACGGGACAGGGTGTTTACGAGCAGTACTTC	CASRTGQGVYEQYF	TRBD1	many	TRBV10-2	TRBJ2-7
TGTGCCAGTAGTATGGGGACAGGGAGGACCTACGAGCAGTACTTC	CASSMGTGRTYEQYF	TRBD1	many	TRBV19	TRBJ2-7
TGTGCCAGCAACCGGGGGGCACAGCCCGGGGAGCTGTTTTTT	CASNRGAQPGELFF	.	few	TRBV6-5	TRBJ2-2
TGTGCCAACAGCGGAGGCCGGGCCCCCAATGAAAAACTGTTTTTT	CANSGGRAPNEKLFF	.	.	TRBV7-8	TRBJ1-4
TGTGCCAGCAGCTTAGGTGGGGTGGGGACAATAAACACCGGGGAGCTGTTTTTT	CASSLGGVGTINTGELFF	.	many	TRBV7-8	TRBJ2-2